The next 3 T cell receptor beta chains were all read from a single sample in a study of blood T cell repertoires in COVID-19 (TCRdb year 2020). The library was prepared using the immunoSEQ multiplex PCR assay. This is the immuneACCESS table as TCRdb keeps it, with only in-frame sequences that have V and J called. A part of the clones is gone; compared with another copy, unresolved V genes explain less than half, and the rest is unexplained. The sample data list about 200,000 clones, and about 86% of these were observed just once. Approximately 6.2% of the sample rests with the top ten. Specimen: peripheral blood. Receptors were obtained from a man aged 55 to 69 who had recovered from COVID-19.

The chain recombines TRBV5-6 with TRBJ2-3; 7 bases line up with TRBD2. This CDR3 comprises 18 residues. J lost 2 bases, V lost 2 bases, and 14 bases had no gene match. Germline-derived CDR1 and CDR2 are SGHDT and YYEEEE. This chain's CDR3 is CASSLTTLTGGNTDTQYF. The CDR3 nucleotides are TGTGCCAGCAGCTTAACGACTCTGACCGGGGGGAACACAGATACGCAGTATTTT.

This clone was seen a single time. The rearrangement uses TRBV27 and TRBJ2-7; D gene unclear. Trimming removed 4 bases from V and 1 base from J, with 11 bases in between. Germline CDR1 and CDR2: MNHEY and SMNVEV (reference sequence). This CDR3 comprises 14 residues. For the CDR3, the DNA is TGTGCCAGCAGTTCACCCACAAGTTCCTACGAGCAGTACTTC. This encodes CASSSPTSSYEQYF.

The sample holds one count of this clone. The chain uses TRBV14 and TRBJ1-2; 8 bases fit TRBD1. The CDR3 loop spans 13 amino acids. CDR1 is SGHDN, CDR2 FVKESK, per germline. J gave up 7 bases and V 3 bases, and 4 bases lay outside the gene matches. As DNA, the CDR3 is TGTGCCAGCAGCCAGGGGACAGGTTCTGGCTACACCTTC. Amino acid sequence: CASSQGTGSGYTF.